The 10 T cell receptor beta chains in this list originate from one sample, sequenced in a study of OX40 agonist ivuxolimab in advanced cancers. Sequencing was performed with immunoSEQ multiplex PCR; in TCRdb, only in-frame clones are kept and a portion is missing. The repertoire holds about 58,000 clones, with about 86% as singletons. The specimen comprised CD4+ or CD8+ T cells sorted from blood, sampled in a trial of the OX40 agonist ivuxolimab. The source is an adult with an advanced solid tumor such as melanoma, head and neck, liver or kidney cancer.

The chain carries TRBV5-6 and TRBJ2-3, with TRBD2 identical over 9 bases. From germline, CDR1 is SGHDT and CDR2 YYEEEE. V shed 3 bases, J shed 2 bases, and the junction held 10 bases outside the gene matches. This CDR3 has 17 amino acids. The CDR3 DNA follows: TGTGCCAGCAGCTCGGCGGGGCTAGCGGGGTTCACAGATACGCAGTATTTT. It codes for CASSSAGLAGFTDTQYF. Filled out from reference TRBV5-6 and TRBJ2-3, the complete variable domain reads DAGVTQSPTHLIKTRGQQVTLRCSPKSGHDTVSWYQQALGQGPQFIFQYYEEEERQRGNFPDRFSGHQFPNYSSELNVNALLLGDSALYLCASSSAGLAGFTDTQYFGPGTRLTVL.

The chain is built from TRBV6-5 and TRBJ2-6, with a tentative D call TRBD2 (5 bases). CDR3 length: 16 amino acids. The V gene lost 0 bases and the J gene lost 0 bases, with 6 bases spanning the gap. Germline V CDR1 and CDR2: MNHEY, SVGAGI. DNA of the CDR3: TGTGCCAGCAGTTACTCAGGGAGCTCTGGGGCCAACGTCCTGACTTTC. It specifies CASSYSGSSGANVLTF.

The CDR3 sequence: CASSQTGGEGGYTF. The CDR3 bases are TGTGCCAGCAGCCAAACAGGGGGCGAAGGAGGCTACACCTTC. The V call is TRBV9, the J call TRBJ1-2; 9 bases map to TRBD1. Germline CDR1 reads SGDLS; CDR2 reads YYNGEE. V lost 4 bases and J lost 8; bases outside the gene matches: 9. The CDR3 extends over 14 amino acids.

This sequence joins TRBV7-9 and TRBJ1-1, with D perhaps matching TRBD1 (6 bases). The CDR3 runs to 16 residues. Trimming left V 5 bases short and J 1 base short, with 17 bases between. Germline CDR1 is SEHNR and CDR2 is FQNEAQ (reference sequence). The DNA of the CDR3 is TGTGCCAGCAGCCTAACACAGGGTCGGTGGAACACTGAAGCTTTCTTT. This codes for CASSLTQGRWNTEAFF.

V gene TRBV19 combines with J gene TRBJ2-3; no reliable D call. Germline V gene sequence: CDR1 LNHDA, CDR2 SQIVND (reference sequence). The V end was cut by 2 bases, the J end by 6 bases, with 9 bases between. CDR3 size: 13 residues. The CDR3 DNA reads as TGTGCCAGTAGTATACAGGTCCCTGATACGCAGTATTTT. Protein: CASSIQVPDTQYF.

The rearrangement joins TRBV9 to TRBJ1-2; 8 nucleotides match TRBD1. The CDR3 totals 15 residues. Germline V gene data show CDR1 as SGDLS and CDR2 as YYNGEE. V trimming: 2 bases; J trimming: 1 base; junction bases outside the gene matches: 4. The CDR3 DNA reads TGTGCCAGCAGCGTCATTGGACAGGGTAACTATGGCTACACCTTC. The encoded protein is CASSVIGQGNYGYTF.

This chain links TRBV5-1 with TRBJ2-5; D call uncertain. V lost 5 bases and J 5 bases, leaving 13 bases between the germline ends. The germline CDR1 and CDR2 sequences are SGHRS and YFSETQ. This CDR3 region has 13 residues. DNA for the CDR3: TGCGCCAGCAGTACGGGCCCTGGGGAGACCCAGTACTTC. Its translation: CASSTGPGETQYF.

This sequence joins TRBV6-5 and TRBJ2-2; the D is unclear. The CDR3 sequence is 13 residues long. Trimming removed 2 bases at V and 13 bases at J, with 14 bases between. Germline V CDR1 and CDR2: MNHEY, SVGAGI. The CDR3 region is CASSYNTAPGLFF. CDR3 nucleotide sequence: TGTGCCAGCAGTTACAACACCGCTCCTGGGCTGTTTTTT.

In its sample, this clone was seen once. This chain connects TRBV7-3 to TRBJ1-2; D gene ambiguous. The germline CDR1 and CDR2 sequences are SGHTA and FQGTGA. The CDR3 sequence is 14 residues long. V dropped 0 bases and J dropped 3 bases, with 8 bases sitting between them. The DNA of the CDR3 is TGTGCCAGCAGCTTAACGGCGGCGGACTATGGCTACACCTTC. Protein product: CASSLTAADYGYTF. The full variable domain, its missing parts supplied by reference TRBV7-3 and TRBJ1-2, is GAGVSQTPSNKVTEKGKYVELRCDPISGHTALYWYRQSLGQGPEFLIYFQGTGAADDSGLPNDRFFAVRPEGSVSTLKIQRTERGDSAVYLCASSLTAADYGYTFGSGTRLTVV.

The CDR3 sequence: CASSWILNTEAFF. DNA for the CDR3: TGCGCCAGCAGCTGGATCCTGAACACTGAAGCTTTCTTT. The V and J genes are TRBV4-1 and TRBJ1-1; D call uncertain. The CDR3 spans 13 residues. Trimming shortened V by 5 bases and J by 0 bases, and 7 bases separated the two germline ends. Germline V lookup: CDR1 MGHRA, CDR2 YSYEKL.